This T cell receptor beta chain was observed in a study of CD8+CD57+ T cells in acquired aplastic anemia. Study-wide background: Mean DNA quantity obtained from sorted CD4+ and CD8+ cells was around 3.2 ug.

The study profiled TCR beta VDJ and CDR3 using genomic DNA as template. MiXCR, applied by TCRdb to the reads, yields one record per CDR3 protein. The sample shows 95,000 to 150,000 distinct CDR3 sequences, 58% of them seen only once. Regarding the study as a whole: The study identified roughly 29 CD8+ CDR3 sequences shared by patients and controls.

Sequencing involved patients with CD8+CD57+ cell expansion previously shown by flow cytometry. The enrolled patients all had severe acquired aplastic anemia. Patients had received no therapy at the time of blood sampling. For this clonotype: The antigen remains undetermined.

Germline assignment: CDR1 SGDLS and CDR2 YYNGEE. This CDR3 comprises 16 residues. With 4 bases removed from V and 2 bases from J, the gap between germline ends came to 17 bases. The chain recombines TRBV9 with TRBJ2-3; D is perhaps TRBD2 (6 bases). The sample taken for sequencing was sorted CD4+, CD8+, or CD8+CD57+ T cells (not recorded which) from PBMCs. This clonotype originated in a human donor with aplastic anemia. CDR3 nucleotides: TGTGCCAGCAGCTTCGGGAGCTCGTTACCCACAGATACGCAGTATTTT. This sequence encodes CASSFGSSLPTDTQYF.